These 8 T cell receptor beta chains originate from one sample sequenced in a study of blood T cells in healthy people across ages. A second PCR, run for about 7 to 11 cycles, used a sample-barcoded 5' primer plus a J-beta primer mix. MiXCR was run by TCRdb on the 5' RACE reads, yielding one entry per CDR3 protein. The table shows about 640,000 distinct CDR3 sequences, with around three fifths occurring only once. The sequencing sample was made of blood. The source of these receptors is a man in his sixties in good health.

This clonotype was detected once. The chain joins TRBV25-1 to TRBJ2-5, with TRBD1 matching over 12 bases. The CDR3 loop spans 14 amino acids. The germline V gene encodes CDR1 MGHDK and CDR2 SYGVNS. V was pared by 5 bases and J by 7 bases, with 5 bases of the junction left unmatched. The DNA for the CDR3 is TGTGCCAGCAGTCCGCCGGGACAGGGGGCGACCCAGTACTTC. It yields the protein CASSPPGQGATQYF.

The V gene is TRBV7-9, the J gene TRBJ2-5; tentative D call: TRBD2 (6 bases). Trimming cost V 5 bases and J 0 bases, with 10 bases left between them. The V gene's germline CDR1 is SEHNR and CDR2 FQNEAQ (reference sequence). This CDR3 is 14 amino acids long. The DNA of the CDR3 is TGTGCCAGCAGCATCCGGGACTACCAAGAGACCCAGTACTTC. Translated: CASSIRDYQETQYF.

The chain carries TRBV4-2 and TRBJ1-4, with 7 bases matching TRBD1. Looked up from germline, CDR1 is LGHNA and CDR2 is YNFKEQ. V trimming: 4 bases; J trimming: 4 bases; junction bases outside the gene matches: 6. The CDR3 covers 15 residues. CDR3 nucleotide sequence: TGTGCCAGCAGCCCTACTCAGGGGGTTAATGAAAAACTGTTTTTT. The encoded protein is CASSPTQGVNEKLFF.

Only one count was recorded for this clonotype. The V call is TRBV5-1, the J call TRBJ2-5; D may be TRBD1 or TRBD2 (6 bases each). This CDR3 region has 13 residues. V was clipped by 6 bases and J by 7 bases, with 16 bases between them. In germline, CDR1 is SGHRS, CDR2 YFSETQ. The DNA for the CDR3 is TGCGCCAGCATCAGTCTCGAGGGGGGGACCCAGTACTTC. Translating gives CASISLEGGTQYF.

The rearrangement links TRBV5-1 to TRBJ2-5; tentative D call: TRBD1 (5 bases). Germline V gene lookup returns CDR1 SGHRS and CDR2 YFSETQ. The CDR3 is made up of 15 amino acids. V was pared by 0 bases and J by 2 bases, with 11 bases between. The CDR3 loop is CASSLVQADQETQYF. CDR3 DNA: TGCGCCAGCAGCTTGGTACAGGCGGATCAAGAGACCCAGTACTTC.

The V call is TRBV10-3, the J call TRBJ2-2, with D tentatively TRBD1 (6 bases). Trimming shortened V by 4 bases and J by 6 bases, and 15 bases separated the two germline ends. The germline gives CDR1 ENHRY, CDR2 SYGVKD. The CDR3 contains 15 residues. CDR3 DNA: TGTGCCATCAGTGTCCGGGACCCAGGGGCCGGGGAGCTGTTTTTT. As protein: CAISVRDPGAGELFF.

J is TRBJ1-6 and V is TRBV5-1; TRBD1 is a possible D gene (6 bases). The CDR3 has 15 residues. Trimming pared 0 bases from V and 5 bases from J, leaving 9 bases between. Germline CDR1 reads SGHRS; CDR2 reads YFSETQ. The CDR3 sequence: CASSLGAGDNSPLHF. For the CDR3, the DNA is TGCGCCAGCAGCTTGGGGGCAGGGGATAATTCACCCCTCCACTTT.

The chain couples TRBV9 to TRBJ2-7, with 11 nucleotides matching TRBD2. This CDR3 contains 15 residues. Per germline, CDR1 SGDLS and CDR2 YYNGEE. The ends lost 4 bases at V and 3 bases at J; junction bases unmatched: 6. The CDR3 region has the DNA TGTGCCAGCAGCCCCGGGACTAGCGGAGTCTACGAGCAGTACTTC. Translated: CASSPGTSGVYEQYF.